These 25 T cell receptor beta chains were sequenced from one sample in a study of blood T cells in healthy people across ages. PCR was performed a second time for roughly 7 to 11 cycles using a sample-barcoded 5' primer and a J-beta primer mix. TCRdb independently ran MiXCR on the 5' RACE reads; one entry per CDR3 protein. The table shows about 1.4 million distinct CDR3 sequences, with around 59% occurring only once. The sequenced sample was blood. All receptors derive from a man aged 18 to 30 in good health.

This clonotype was found a few times. In nucleotides, the CDR3 is TGTGCCAGCAGCCGACTAGATGAAGAGACCCAGTACTTC. Amino acid sequence: CASSRLDEETQYF. The gene calls are TRBV7-2 and TRBJ2-5, with D perhaps TRBD2 (6 bases). This CDR3 comprises 13 residues. Trimming shortened V by 5 bases and J by 3 bases, and 10 bases separated the two germline ends. Germline assignment: CDR1 SGHTA and CDR2 FQGNSA.

The chain links TRBV4-2 to TRBJ2-5, with D hard to call. The DNA end lines up better with TRBJ2-7; the J call may be wrong. The CDR3 loop spans 14 amino acids. The V gene's germline CDR1 is LGHNA and CDR2 YNFKEQ. CDR3 nucleotides: TGTGCCAGCAGCCAGTCGGGTAGTGTGGACGAGCAGTACTTC. Protein product: CASSQSGSVDEQYF.

The chain links TRBV4-1 to TRBJ1-5; 8 nucleotides align to TRBD1. From germline, CDR1 is MGHRA and CDR2 YSYEKL. This CDR3 has 15 amino acids. The V and J ends lost 1 base and 7 bases, in that order; junction bases with no gene match: 6. The CDR3 here is CASSQARTGGQPQHF. Written as DNA, the CDR3 is TGCGCCAGCAGCCAAGCTCGTACAGGGGGACAGCCCCAGCATTTT.

This chain joins TRBV20-1 and TRBJ2-3, with D hard to call. V was trimmed by 6 bases and J by 4 bases, leaving 11 bases between them. The CDR3 contains 12 residues. CDR1 is DFQATT, CDR2 SNEGSKA, per germline (reference sequence). CDR3 DNA: TGCAGTGCCGACCCCTGGGCAGATACGCAGTATTTT. Translated: CSADPWADTQYF.

The J gene is TRBJ2-7, the V gene TRBV7-2; D is uncertain. Germline assignment: CDR1 SGHTA and CDR2 FQGNSA. Trimming removed 5 bases at V and 3 bases at J, with 11 bases between. The CDR3 sequence is 13 residues long. CDR3 sequence (DNA): TGTGCCAGCAGCGTAGAACGGATCTACGAGCAGTACTTC. Residues: CASSVERIYEQYF.

CDR3 coding DNA: TGTGCCAGCAGCCCAACCTCCACAGGTCTTGGGGACGAGCAGTACTTC. Encoded protein: CASSPTSTGLGDEQYF. The J gene is TRBJ2-5, the V gene TRBV7-9, with D perhaps matching TRBD1 (5 bases). The J call may be wrong; the DNA end is better matched by TRBJ2-7. Germline values: CDR1 SEHNR, CDR2 FQNEAQ (reference sequence). This CDR3 spans 16 amino acids.

Here the CDR3 reads CASSQDSRGRWTQYF. The CDR3 DNA reads as TGTGCCAGCAGCCAAGATTCACGGGGCCGATGGACCCAGTACTTC. J is TRBJ2-5 and V is TRBV3-1; D might be TRBD1 or TRBD2, each matching 5 bases. Germline V CDR1 and CDR2: LGHDT, YNNKEL (reference sequence). V was pared by 0 bases and J by 7 bases, with 15 bases between. The CDR3 is made up of 15 amino acids.

CDR3 sequence (DNA): TGTGCCAGTAGTATCCTACAGGGAGGCGAGCAGTACTTC. Amino acid sequence: CASSILQGGEQYF. This chain uses TRBV19 with TRBJ2-7; tentatively, D is TRBD1 or TRBD2 (6 bases each). The CDR3 spans 13 residues. Trimming pared 3 bases from V and 6 bases from J, leaving 12 bases between. The V gene's germline CDR1 is LNHDA and CDR2 SQIVND (reference sequence).

This clonotype was seen only a few times. This rearrangement joins TRBV29-1 to TRBJ2-1; 11 positions match TRBD2. The CDR3 totals 16 residues. V lost 2 bases, J lost 4 bases, and 7 bases stayed unmatched. Per germline, CDR1 SQVTM and CDR2 ANQGSEA. The DNA of the CDR3 is TGCAGCGTTGAACGGTCTAGCGGGGGGTCTTACAATGAGCAGTTCTTC. It specifies CSVERSSGGSYNEQFF.

The chain couples TRBV20-1 to TRBJ2-7, with D maybe TRBD2 (6 bases). Germline V gene sequence: CDR1 DFQATT, CDR2 SNEGSKA (reference sequence). Trimming took off 4 bases at V and 3 bases at J, with 16 bases between the two ends. The CDR3 is made up of 14 amino acids. In DNA, the CDR3 is TGCAGTGCTATTCCGGCTAGCGCTTTCTACGAGCAGTACTTC. Translating gives CSAIPASAFYEQYF.

The chain couples TRBV20-1 to TRBJ1-2; 8 bases agree with TRBD1. The J segment lost 8 bases and the V segment lost 3 bases, leaving 14 bases of the junction unmatched. CDR1 DFQATT and CDR2 SNEGSKA come from the germline V gene (reference sequence). This CDR3 is built from 15 residues. CDR3 DNA: TGCAGTGCTAGCAACAGGGACAGGCCCCTTGGGGGCTACACCTTC. Translated, it gives CSASNRDRPLGGYTF.

This clonotype was picked up a small number of times. V usage is TRBV27 and J usage is TRBJ2-5; 10 nucleotides line up with TRBD1. Germline-derived CDR1 and CDR2 are MNHEY and SMNVEV (reference sequence). The CDR3 is made up of 14 amino acids. Trimming cost V 6 bases and J 11 bases; bases outside gene matches: 12. CDR3 sequence (DNA): TGTGCCAGCAGAAAACGACAGGGGGCGGAAGAGCAGTACTTC. It encodes CASRKRQGAEEQYF.

A note on this clonotype: One end of the junction is discordant with germline, which a read error may explain. The J gene is TRBJ2-3, the V gene TRBV6-2 or TRBV6-3; TRBD2 is a possible D gene (6 bases). Germline CDR1 MNHEY, CDR2 SVGEGT. This CDR3 spans 13 amino acids. CDR3 residues: CASTGSSTDTQYF. CDR3 bases: TGTGCCAGCACCGGGAGTAGCACGGATACGCAGTATTTT.

The chain has TRBV9 and TRBJ2-3; D is uncertain. Deletions cut 0 bases from V and 0 bases from J, with 11 bases between. Per the germline V gene, CDR1 is SGDLS and CDR2 is YYNGEE. The CDR3 spans 16 residues. The CDR3 loop is CASSVDGMGSTDTQYF. The DNA of the CDR3 is TGTGCCAGCAGCGTAGATGGTATGGGGAGCACAGATACGCAGTATTTT.

The V gene is TRBV15, the J gene TRBJ2-1; weak D call: TRBD1 (5 bases). V was trimmed by 6 bases and J by 10 bases, leaving 16 bases between them. The CDR3 contains 13 residues. Per germline, CDR1 LNHNV and CDR2 YYDKDF (reference sequence). The CDR3, as DNA: TGTGCCACCAGGACGGACACCTTAGGAGAGCAGTTCTTC. Translated: CATRTDTLGEQFF.

A few counts support this clonotype. The chain carries TRBV12-3 or TRBV12-4 and TRBJ2-3; D possibly matches TRBD1 or TRBD2 (6 bases each). V was pared by 9 bases and J by 1 base, with 23 bases between. The CDR3 sequence is 17 residues long. The CDR3 here is CASGGGLRSWGTDTQYF. The CDR3 DNA sequence: TGTGCCAGTGGAGGGGGACTCAGATCTTGGGGCACAGATACGCAGTATTTT.

This clonotype has a handful of counts. An end of the junction does not agree with germline; a read error may underlie this. The chain uses TRBV7-9 and TRBJ2-7; D may be TRBD1 or TRBD2 (5 bases each). The CDR3 runs 15 residues. CDR1 is SEHNR and CDR2 is FQNEAQ in the germline V gene (reference sequence). This CDR3 is CASSLKGTPSHEQYF. CDR3 nucleotides: TGTGCCAGCAGCTTAAAGGGGACCCCCTCCCACGAGCAGTACTTC.

CDR3 DNA: TGTGCCACCAGCAGAGAAATCGGGGGGGACGAGCAGTTCTTC. Its translation is CATSREIGGDEQFF. The V call is TRBV15, the J call TRBJ2-1, with TRBD2 matching over 8 bases. The CDR3 sequence is 14 residues long. Germline CDR1 LNHNV, CDR2 YYDKDF (reference sequence). V was pared by 0 bases and J by 10 bases, with 5 bases of the junction left unmatched.

This clonotype was detected only a few times. The chain recombines TRBV4-1 with TRBJ2-7; 11 positions agree with TRBD2. CDR1 is MGHRA, CDR2 YSYEKL, per germline. This CDR3 spans 15 amino acids. The V gene end was trimmed by 5 bases and the J gene end by 5 bases; junction bases not matched to a gene: 8. CDR3 residues: CASSMPTSGSDEQYF. The CDR3, as DNA: TGCGCCAGCAGCATGCCAACTAGCGGGAGTGACGAGCAGTACTTC.

This clonotype was seen many times. V gene TRBV5-1 combines with J gene TRBJ2-3; the D is unclear. The CDR3 length is 15 residues. With 2 bases removed from V and 0 bases from J, the gap between germline ends came to 10 bases. Germline CDR1 is SGHRS and CDR2 is YFSETQ. Written as DNA, the CDR3 is TGCGCCAGCAGCTTACGAGGAACTAGCACAGATACGCAGTATTTT. Translation: CASSLRGTSTDTQYF.

This chain connects TRBV2 to TRBJ2-7, with 7 nucleotides matching TRBD2. With V trimmed by 4 bases and J by 3 bases, 6 bases remained unmatched. The CDR3 loop spans 14 amino acids. CDR1 and CDR2 (germline): SNHLY, FYNNEI. CDR3 DNA sequence: TGTGCCAGCAGTGTATCTAGCGGAATCTACGAGCAGTACTTC. Its protein is CASSVSSGIYEQYF.

The chain couples TRBV30 to TRBJ2-1, with unresolved D. Trimming left V 4 bases short and J 6 bases short, with 10 bases between. The CDR3 covers 12 residues. Germline CDR1 reads GTSNPN; CDR2 reads SVGIG (reference sequence). Here the CDR3 reads CAWMRPLNEQFF. In nucleotides, the CDR3 is TGTGCCTGGATGCGGCCTCTCAATGAGCAGTTCTTC.

This clonotype was recorded only once. This chain joins TRBV2 and TRBJ2-1, with D unclear. The J call could be wrong; TRBJ2-7 is a better fit for the DNA end. This CDR3 is 15 amino acids long. Germline loops: CDR1 SNHLY, CDR2 FYNNEI. For the CDR3, the DNA is TGTGCCAGCAGATTACCGACTCCCACCTACAATGAGCAGTACTTC. This sequence encodes CASRLPTPTYNEQYF.

This chain connects TRBV10-3 to TRBJ1-1, with D perhaps TRBD1 (5 bases). Germline CDR1 is ENHRY and CDR2 is SYGVKD. Trimming pared 0 bases from V and 8 bases from J, leaving 16 bases between. This CDR3 has 15 residues. In DNA form, the CDR3 reads TGTGCCATCAGTGAGTCGAGGGGAGGGCAGACAGAAGCTTTCTTT. This encodes CAISESRGGQTEAFF.

V gene TRBV15 combines with J gene TRBJ2-5; perhaps D is TRBD1 or TRBD2 (5 bases each). There are 15 residues in the CDR3. The V end was cut by 0 bases, the J end by 6 bases, with 14 bases between. Germline lookup yields CDR1 LNHNV and CDR2 YYDKDF (reference sequence). For the CDR3, the DNA is TGTGCCACCAGCAGAGATCGGGGCGTGATGAAGACCCAGTACTTC. Its protein is CATSRDRGVMKTQYF. Based on the CDR3 plus reference TRBV15 and TRBJ2-5, the full variable domain is DAMVIQNPRYQVTQFGKPVTLSCSQTLNHNVMYWYQQKSSQAPKLLFHYYDKDFNNEADTPDNFQSRRPNTSFCFLDIRSPGLGDTAMYLCATSRDRGVMKTQYFGPGTRLLVL.